Below are 3 T cell receptor beta chains sequenced from a single sample in a study of glioma-infiltrating T cells. Using RNA template, CDR3s of TCR alpha and beta were amplified with iRepertoire arm-PCR. Each CDR3 protein is one row after TCRdb ran MiXCR on the multiplex PCR reads. The sample records approximately 110,000 distinct CDR3 sequences, approximately 26% being singletons. The source material was glioma tissue, nonneoplastic brain tissue, or PBMCs (not recorded which). These receptors originate from a human donor with low-grade glioma or glioblastoma, undergoing nonglioma brain surgery, or in good health (not recorded which).

This clonotype appeared many times. J is TRBJ1-5 and V is TRBV7-2; D is perhaps TRBD1 (5 bases). Trimming stripped 3 bases from V and 1 base from J, with 13 bases between. CDR3 length equals 16 residues. Germline CDR1 and CDR2: SGHTA and FQGNSA. This CDR3 reads CASSFGAGGSNQPQHF. The CDR3 DNA reads as TGTGCCAGCAGCTTCGGGGCCGGGGGGAGCAATCAGCCCCAGCATTTT.

This clonotype appeared many times. The rearrangement uses TRBV7-6 and TRBJ1-2; tentatively, D is TRBD1 (5 bases). Germline-derived CDR1 and CDR2 are SGHVS and FNYEAQ. V was cut by 6 bases and J by 4 bases, with 12 bases left in between. This CDR3 is built from 13 residues. CDR3 sequence reads: CASSPVGVYGYTF. DNA of the CDR3: TGTGCCAGCAGTCCAGTGGGGGTCTATGGCTACACCTTC.

Ten or more counts support this clonotype. The chain is built from TRBV5-1 and TRBJ2-7; D is undetermined. Trimming cost V 0 bases and J 6 bases, with 7 bases left between them. The CDR3 spans 12 residues. Germline CDR1 SGHRS, CDR2 YFSETQ. In DNA form, the CDR3 reads TGCGCCAGCAGCTTGGGAGCATCCGAGCAGTACTTC. Translated: CASSLGASEQYF.